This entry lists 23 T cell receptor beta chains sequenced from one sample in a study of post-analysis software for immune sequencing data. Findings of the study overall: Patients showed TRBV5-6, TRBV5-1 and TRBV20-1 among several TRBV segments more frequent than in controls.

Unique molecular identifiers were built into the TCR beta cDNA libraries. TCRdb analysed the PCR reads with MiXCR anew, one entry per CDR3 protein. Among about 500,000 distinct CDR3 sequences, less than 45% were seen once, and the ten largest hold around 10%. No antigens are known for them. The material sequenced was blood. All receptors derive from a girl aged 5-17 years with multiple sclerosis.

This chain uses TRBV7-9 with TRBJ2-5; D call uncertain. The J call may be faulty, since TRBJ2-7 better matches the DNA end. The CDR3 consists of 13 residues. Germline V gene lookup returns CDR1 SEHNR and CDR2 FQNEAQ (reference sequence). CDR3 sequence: CASSFQDRYEQYF. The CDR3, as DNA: TGTGCCAGCAGCTTCCAGGACCGATACGAGCAGTACTTC.

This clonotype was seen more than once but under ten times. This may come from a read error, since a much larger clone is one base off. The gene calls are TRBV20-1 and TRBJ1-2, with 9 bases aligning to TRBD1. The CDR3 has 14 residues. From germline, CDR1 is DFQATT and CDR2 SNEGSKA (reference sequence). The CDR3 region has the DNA TGCAATGCTAGGCGACCCGGGACAGGGAATGGCTACACCTTC. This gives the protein CNARRPGTGNGYTF.

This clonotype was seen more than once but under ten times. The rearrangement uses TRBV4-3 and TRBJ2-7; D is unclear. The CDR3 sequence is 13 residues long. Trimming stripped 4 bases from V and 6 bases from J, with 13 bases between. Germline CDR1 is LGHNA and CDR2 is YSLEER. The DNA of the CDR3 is TGCGCCAGCAGCCTTACGGCCCCTGGCGAGCAGTACTTC. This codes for CASSLTAPGEQYF.

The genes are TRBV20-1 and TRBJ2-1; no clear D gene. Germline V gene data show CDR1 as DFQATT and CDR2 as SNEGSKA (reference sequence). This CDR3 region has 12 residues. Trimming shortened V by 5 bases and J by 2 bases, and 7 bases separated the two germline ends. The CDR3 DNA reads TGCAGTGCTGGGTCCACCTACAATGAGCAGTTCTTC. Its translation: CSAGSTYNEQFF.

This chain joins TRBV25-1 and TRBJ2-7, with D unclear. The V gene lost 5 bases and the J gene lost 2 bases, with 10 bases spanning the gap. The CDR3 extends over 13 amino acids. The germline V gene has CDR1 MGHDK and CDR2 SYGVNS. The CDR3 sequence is CASSKEVTYEQYF. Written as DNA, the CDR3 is TGTGCCAGCAGTAAAGAGGTTACCTACGAGCAGTACTTC.

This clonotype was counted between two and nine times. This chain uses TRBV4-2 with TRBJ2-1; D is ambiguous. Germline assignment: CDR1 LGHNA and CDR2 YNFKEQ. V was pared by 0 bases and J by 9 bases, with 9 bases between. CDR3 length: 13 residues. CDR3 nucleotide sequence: TGTGCCAGCAGCCAAGAGGTCTTTGTTGAGCAGTTCTTC. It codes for CASSQEVFVEQFF.

CDR3 DNA sequence: TGTGCCAGCAGCTCCCCTGACAGGAATGGTGACGAGCAGTACTTC. Its protein product is CASSSPDRNGDEQYF. This chain joins TRBV6-6 and TRBJ2-5; D may be TRBD1 (6 bases). The J call may be wrong; the DNA end is better matched by TRBJ2-7. The CDR3 spans 15 residues. Germline-derived CDR1 and CDR2 are MNHNY and SVGAGI (reference sequence).

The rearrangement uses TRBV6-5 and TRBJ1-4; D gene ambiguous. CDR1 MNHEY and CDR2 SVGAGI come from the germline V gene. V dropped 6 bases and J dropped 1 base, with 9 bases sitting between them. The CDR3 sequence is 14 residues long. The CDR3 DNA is TGTGCCAGCAGGAGGGCAGTAACTAATGAAAAACTGTTTTTT. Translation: CASRRAVTNEKLFF.

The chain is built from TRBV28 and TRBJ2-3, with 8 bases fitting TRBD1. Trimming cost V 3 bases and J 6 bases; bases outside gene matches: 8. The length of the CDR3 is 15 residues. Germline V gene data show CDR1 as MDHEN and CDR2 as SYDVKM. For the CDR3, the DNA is TGTGCCAGCAGTTTGTCAGGACAGGGTGAGGATACGCAGTATTTT. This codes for CASSLSGQGEDTQYF.

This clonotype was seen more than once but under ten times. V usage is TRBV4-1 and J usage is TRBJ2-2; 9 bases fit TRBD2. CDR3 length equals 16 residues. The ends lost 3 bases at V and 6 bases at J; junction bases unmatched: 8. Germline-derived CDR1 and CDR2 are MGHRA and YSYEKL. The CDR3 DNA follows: TGCGCCAGCAGCCAGCCCGGGACTAGCCACGCCGGGGAGCTGTTTTTT. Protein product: CASSQPGTSHAGELFF.

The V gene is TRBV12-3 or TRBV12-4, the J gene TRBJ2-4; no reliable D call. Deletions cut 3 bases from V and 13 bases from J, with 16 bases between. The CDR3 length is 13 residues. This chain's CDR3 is CASSFKLTYGQYF. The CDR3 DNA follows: TGTGCCAGCAGTTTTAAGTTGACCTACGGGCAGTACTTC.

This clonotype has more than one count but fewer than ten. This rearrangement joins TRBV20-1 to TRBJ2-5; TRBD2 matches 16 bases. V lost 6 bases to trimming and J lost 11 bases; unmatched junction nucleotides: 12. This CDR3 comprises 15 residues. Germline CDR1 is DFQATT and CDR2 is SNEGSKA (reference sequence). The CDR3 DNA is TGCAGTGCACCGGGACTAGCGGGAGGGCCTTATGAGCAGTACTTC. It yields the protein CSAPGLAGGPYEQYF.

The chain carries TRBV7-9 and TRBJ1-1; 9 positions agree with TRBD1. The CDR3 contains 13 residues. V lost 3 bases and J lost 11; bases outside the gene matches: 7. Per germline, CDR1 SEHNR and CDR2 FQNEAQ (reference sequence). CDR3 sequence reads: CASSLGQGNVAFF. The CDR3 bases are TGTGCCAGCAGCTTGGGACAGGGAAACGTTGCTTTCTTT. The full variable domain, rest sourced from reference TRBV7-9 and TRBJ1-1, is DTGVSQNPRHKITKRGQNVTFRCDPISEHNRLYWYRQTLGQGPEFLTYFQNEAQLEKSRLLSDRFSAERPKGSFSTLEIQRTEQGDSAMYLCASSLGQGNVAFFGQGTRLTVV.

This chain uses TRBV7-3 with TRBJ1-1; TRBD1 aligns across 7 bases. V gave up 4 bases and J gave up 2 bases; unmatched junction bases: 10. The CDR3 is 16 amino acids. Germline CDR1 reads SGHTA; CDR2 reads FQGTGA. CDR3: CASSSYPGQLNTEAFF. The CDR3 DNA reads TGTGCCAGCAGCTCTTATCCGGGACAGCTAAACACTGAAGCTTTCTTT.

CDR3 DNA sequence: TGTGCCAGCAGCCAACCCAACTATGGCTACACCTTC. It encodes CASSQPNYGYTF. This sequence joins TRBV6-5 and TRBJ1-2; D is ambiguous. V lost 6 bases and J lost 2, with 7 bases in between. CDR1 is MNHEY and CDR2 is SVGAGI in the germline V gene. The CDR3 runs to 12 residues.

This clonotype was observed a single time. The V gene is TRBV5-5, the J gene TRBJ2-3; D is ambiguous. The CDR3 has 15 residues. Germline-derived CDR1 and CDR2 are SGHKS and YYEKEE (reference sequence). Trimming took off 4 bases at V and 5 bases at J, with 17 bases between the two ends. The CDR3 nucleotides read TGTGCCAGCAGCCCTTGGTGGGGAAGAGGAGATACGCAGTATTTT. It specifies CASSPWWGRGDTQYF.

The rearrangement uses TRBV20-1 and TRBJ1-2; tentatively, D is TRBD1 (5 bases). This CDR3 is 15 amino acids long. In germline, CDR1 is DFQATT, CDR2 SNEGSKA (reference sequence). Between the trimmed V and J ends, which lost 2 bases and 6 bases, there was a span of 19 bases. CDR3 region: CSARLVGIGADGYTF. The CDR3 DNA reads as TGCAGTGCTAGACTCGTCGGAATAGGGGCCGATGGCTACACCTTC.

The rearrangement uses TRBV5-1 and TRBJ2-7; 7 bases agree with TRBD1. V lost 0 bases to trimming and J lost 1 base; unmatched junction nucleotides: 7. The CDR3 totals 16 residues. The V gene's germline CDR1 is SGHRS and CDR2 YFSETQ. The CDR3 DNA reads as TGCGCCAGCAGCTTGGCCCCCGGGACAGATTCCTACGAGCAGTACTTC. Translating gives CASSLAPGTDSYEQYF.

The CDR3 loop is CATTSEGYQETQYF. CDR3 sequence (DNA): TGTGCCACTACTAGCGAGGGGTACCAAGAGACCCAGTACTTC. The genes are TRBV12-3 or TRBV12-4 and TRBJ2-5, with 7 bases matching TRBD2. V was pared by 10 bases and J by 0 bases, with 8 bases of the junction left unmatched. This CDR3 has 14 residues.

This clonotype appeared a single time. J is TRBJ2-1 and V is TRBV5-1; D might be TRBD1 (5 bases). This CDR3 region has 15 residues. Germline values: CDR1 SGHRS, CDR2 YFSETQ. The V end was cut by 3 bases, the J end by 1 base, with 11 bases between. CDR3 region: CASSSQPGSYNEQFF. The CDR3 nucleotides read TGCGCCAGCAGCTCCCAACCAGGGTCCTACAATGAGCAGTTCTTC. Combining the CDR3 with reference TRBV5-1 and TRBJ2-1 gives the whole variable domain KAGVTQTPRYLIKTRGQQVTLSCSPISGHRSVSWYQQTPGQGLQFLFEYFSETQRNKGNFPGRFSGRQFSNSRSEMNVSTLELGDSALYLCASSSQPGSYNEQFFGPGTRLTVL.

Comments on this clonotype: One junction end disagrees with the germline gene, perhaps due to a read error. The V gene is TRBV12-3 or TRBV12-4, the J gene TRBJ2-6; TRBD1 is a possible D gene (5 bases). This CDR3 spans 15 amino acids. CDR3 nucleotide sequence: TGTGCCAGCAGTTTAGACCACTCTGGGGCCAACGTCCGGACTTTC. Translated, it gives CASSLDHSGANVRTF.

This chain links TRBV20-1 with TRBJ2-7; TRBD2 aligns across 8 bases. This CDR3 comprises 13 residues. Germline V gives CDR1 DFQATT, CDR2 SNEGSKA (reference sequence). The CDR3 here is CSLGVAGSGEQYF. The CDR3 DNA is TGCAGCTTAGGGGTAGCGGGATCGGGGGAGCAGTACTTC.

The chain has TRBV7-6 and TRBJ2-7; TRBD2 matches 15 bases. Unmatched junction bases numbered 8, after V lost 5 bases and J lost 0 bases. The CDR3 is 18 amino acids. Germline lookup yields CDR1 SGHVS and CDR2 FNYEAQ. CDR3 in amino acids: CASSGTSGRPNSSYEQYF. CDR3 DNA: TGTGCCAGCAGCGGGACTAGCGGGAGGCCGAATAGCTCCTACGAGCAGTACTTC.